The 9 T cell receptor beta chains presented below share a single source sample, sequenced in a study of T cells in Graves' hyperthyroidism and ophthalmopathy. Authors of the study amplified TCR beta CDR3 regions from RNA transcripts. A first-round RT-PCR of the TCR CDR3 used the HTBI primer set. TCRdb redid the calling of the multiplex PCR reads with MiXCR, one entry per CDR3 protein. The repertoire consists of more than 550,000 distinct CDR3 sequences, with roughly 17% occurring once and the leading ten covering 15% to 19%. The sample comprised blood. Receptor source: a man aged 45-65 years with Graves' hyperthyroidism.

This clonotype came up many times. The chain combines TRBV11-2 with TRBJ2-3, with 11 bases lining up with TRBD2. The length of the CDR3 is 16 residues. CDR1 and CDR2 (germline): SGHAT, FQNNGV. V dropped 5 bases and J dropped 8; count of bases not matched to a gene: 12. CDR3 sequence: CASSKGLAGPKGTQYF. The CDR3 DNA follows: TGTGCCAGCAGCAAAGGACTAGCGGGCCCTAAGGGTACGCAGTATTTT.

On this clonotype itself: A read error may produce the germline difference seen at one junction end. The chain recombines TRBV7-3 with TRBJ2-3; 8 bases align to TRBD1. Germline V gives CDR1 SGHTA, CDR2 FQGTGA. CDR3 length: 17 residues. CDR3 loop: CVSSGGRQGWNTDMQYF. The CDR3 nucleotides are TGTGTCAGCAGCGGAGGGAGACAGGGGTGGAACACAGATATGCAGTATTTT.

This clonotype has at least ten counts. The rearrangement links TRBV27 to TRBJ2-7; 8 bases are a match to TRBD2. Germline V CDR1 and CDR2: MNHEY, SMNVEV (reference sequence). This CDR3 has 15 residues. With 2 bases clipped from V and 6 bases from J, the junction kept 9 bases outside the gene matches. The CDR3 sequence is CASSLGTGRGIEQYF. CDR3 in DNA: TGTGCCAGCAGTTTAGGGACCGGGAGGGGGATCGAGCAGTACTTC.

A remark on this clonotype: This sequence may be a read error, since a much larger clone differs from it by one base. The CDR3 does not end in the conserved phenylalanine or tryptophan, so this is likely a read error. The genes are TRBV25-1 and TRBJ1-1; 7 bases align to TRBD1. This CDR3 is built from 17 residues. The germline CDR1 and CDR2 sequences are MGHDK and SYGVNS. With 7 bases clipped from V and 0 bases from J, the junction kept 14 bases outside the gene matches. CDR3 loop: CASTQPGQFKMNTEAFS. The CDR3 DNA reads as TGTGCCAGCACTCAACCGGGACAGTTCAAAATGAACACTGAAGCTTTCTCT.

This chain links TRBV2 with TRBJ1-5, with 8 bases aligning to TRBD1. This CDR3 spans 15 amino acids. Germline-derived CDR1 and CDR2 are SNHLY and FYNNEI. V lost 4 bases to trimming and J lost 2 bases; unmatched junction nucleotides: 4. The CDR3 DNA sequence: TGTGCCAGCAGTGGCCCACAGGGGGGCAATCAGCCCCAGCATTTT. Protein: CASSGPQGGNQPQHF.

This clonotype was counted ten times or more. The chain employs TRBV5-1 and TRBJ2-3, with 12 bases that match TRBD2. Per germline, CDR1 SGHRS and CDR2 YFSETQ. The CDR3 sequence is 15 residues long. Germline trimming cut 2 bases from V and 4 bases from J; bases unmatched to any gene: 2. The CDR3, as DNA: TGCGCCAGCAGCTTACTAGCGGGAGGCTCAGATACGCAGTATTTT. This codes for CASSLLAGGSDTQYF. Full variable domain (outside the CDR3, taken from reference TRBV5-1 and TRBJ2-3): KAGVTQTPRYLIKTRGQQVTLSCSPISGHRSVSWYQQTPGQGLQFLFEYFSETQRNKGNFPGRFSGRQFSNSRSEMNVSTLELGDSALYLCASSLLAGGSDTQYFGPGTRLTVL.

This clonotype was seen at least ten times. V gene TRBV24-1 combines with J gene TRBJ2-5, with 7 positions matching TRBD2. The CDR3 has 15 residues. Germline V gives CDR1 KGHDR, CDR2 SFDVKD. V gave up 4 bases and J gave up 5 bases; unmatched junction bases: 9. The CDR3 bases are TGTGCCACCAGTGACCCGGGGGGTCTTGGGGAGACCCAGTACTTC. Translated: CATSDPGGLGETQYF.

This clonotype was seen many times. The V and J genes are TRBV12-3 or TRBV12-4 and TRBJ2-1; TRBD2 might be the D (6 bases). V lost 5 bases to trimming and J lost 6 bases, with 11 bases between them. This CDR3 has 13 residues. The CDR3 protein is CASSIPGSNEQFF. The CDR3 nucleotides are TGTGCCAGCAGTATCCCCGGGAGCAATGAGCAGTTCTTC.

This clonotype was counted ten times or more. The V and J genes are TRBV27 and TRBJ1-1, with D unclear. CDR1 is MNHEY, CDR2 SMNVEV, per germline (reference sequence). The CDR3 totals 13 residues. V lost 6 bases to trimming and J lost 1 base, with 9 bases between them. The CDR3 here is CASSDGSNTEAFF. The CDR3 DNA reads as TGTGCCAGCAGCGACGGTTCGAACACTGAAGCTTTCTTT.